These 12 T cell receptor beta chains originate from one sample sequenced in a study of T cell repertoires in cytomegalovirus infection. No antigen has been identified for these receptors. TCRdb reprocessed the reads via MiXCR and lists one record per CDR3 protein. This table has roughly 120,000 distinct CDR3 sequences, roughly 30% appearing once. The specimen comprised CD8+ T cells from cultured PBMCs, sampled from culture after CMV antigen stimulation. The receptors shown here come from a human donor in good health (CMV status not recorded). Some clones in this sample may be carry-over from other donors' samples.

Ten or more counts support this clonotype. The rearrangement joins TRBV12-5 to TRBJ1-1, with a possible D match to TRBD1 (5 bases). CDR3 length: 13 residues. V gave up 5 bases and J gave up 1 base, with 8 bases separating them. Germline assignment: CDR1 LGHNT and CDR2 FRNRAP. The CDR3 sequence: CASGQGQNTEAFF. The CDR3 DNA is TGTGCTAGTGGTCAAGGACAGAACACTGAAGCTTTCTTT.

The V call is TRBV6-1, the J call TRBJ2-7; no clear D gene. With 1 base removed from V and 1 base from J, the gap between germline ends came to 5 bases. CDR1 is MNHNS and CDR2 is SASEGT in the germline V gene. The CDR3 contains 13 residues. CDR3 amino acids: CASSEVGSYEQYF. The DNA of the CDR3 is TGTGCCAGCAGTGAAGTGGGATCCTACGAGCAGTACTTC.

In its sample, this clonotype was seen a few times. The genes are TRBV7-2 and TRBJ2-5; 7 bases line up with TRBD2. J was trimmed by 7 bases and V by 4 bases; bases with no gene match: 3. The CDR3 extends over 12 amino acids. Germline CDR1 reads SGHTA; CDR2 reads FQGNSA. The CDR3 sequence is CASSSGEGTQYF. CDR3 nucleotides: TGTGCCAGCAGCTCCGGGGAGGGGACCCAGTACTTC.

CDR3 nucleotide sequence: TGCGCCAGCAGCCAAGACATGCAGCGGGGGGATGAGCAGTTCTTC. The encoded protein is CASSQDMQRGDEQFF. The V gene is TRBV4-3, the J gene TRBJ2-1, with TRBD2 identical over 9 bases. Germline V CDR1 and CDR2: LGHNA, YSLEER. Losses at the gene ends were 0 bases for V and 8 bases for J; bases not matched to a gene: 5. The CDR3 is made up of 15 amino acids.

This chain joins TRBV20-1 and TRBJ2-1; perhaps TRBD1 as D (7 bases). The CDR3 spans 16 residues. CDR1 and CDR2 from the germline V gene are DFQATT and SNEGSKA (reference sequence). Trimming took 0 bases from V and 0 from J, leaving 12 bases between them. This CDR3 reads CSARDSGDSSYNEQFF. DNA of the CDR3: TGCAGTGCTAGAGATTCGGGGGACAGCTCCTACAATGAGCAGTTCTTC.

This clonotype was seen a handful of times. The chain recombines TRBV7-9 with TRBJ2-4, with TRBD1 matching 8 bases. CDR1 is SEHNR, CDR2 FQNEAQ, per germline (reference sequence). This CDR3 contains 17 residues. Unmatched junction bases numbered 11, after V lost 1 base and J lost 6 bases. As DNA, the CDR3 is TGTGCCAGCAGCTTAGGTTGGGCCGACAGGGGTGGAAACATTCAGTACTTC. It codes for CASSLGWADRGGNIQYF.

The chain combines TRBV4-1 with TRBJ1-2; 9 positions agree with TRBD1. After removal of 4 bases from V and 7 bases from J, the junction contained 10 bases not matched to a gene. CDR3 length: 15 amino acids. The germline CDR1 and CDR2 sequences are MGHRA and YSYEKL. The CDR3 region has the DNA TGCGCCAGCAGCCCAGAAACGGGACAGGGTTTTGGCTACACCTTC. This sequence encodes CASSPETGQGFGYTF.

The V gene is TRBV6-2 or TRBV6-3, the J gene TRBJ1-2, with D perhaps matching TRBD1 (5 bases). The CDR3 loop spans 11 amino acids. Per the germline V gene, CDR1 is MNHEY and CDR2 is SVGEGT. Trimming shortened V by 10 bases and J by 4 bases, and 10 bases separated the two germline ends. The CDR3 DNA is TGTGCCACCTCAGACAGCTATGGCTACACCTTC. Its protein is CATSDSYGYTF.

This chain links TRBV20-1 with TRBJ2-5; D may be TRBD1 (6 bases). This CDR3 comprises 16 residues. The germline V gene encodes CDR1 DFQATT and CDR2 SNEGSKA (reference sequence). V gave up 6 bases and J gave up 5 bases, with 25 bases separating them. CDR3 amino acids: CSAGGLGRVNQETQYF. The DNA of the CDR3 is TGCAGTGCAGGGGGTCTAGGAAGGGTCAATCAGGAGACCCAGTACTTC.

J is TRBJ2-3 and V is TRBV5-1, with 8 nucleotides matching TRBD1. V lost 0 bases and J lost 3; bases outside the gene matches: 3. CDR1 is SGHRS, CDR2 YFSETQ, per germline. This CDR3 has 15 amino acids. In DNA, the CDR3 is TGCGCCAGCAGCTTGGGACAGGGGTGGACAGATACGCAGTATTTT. Amino acid sequence: CASSLGQGWTDTQYF.

The rearrangement uses TRBV7-9 and TRBJ2-1, with 10 positions matching TRBD1. The CDR3 spans 14 residues. The V and J ends lost 1 base and 9 bases, in that order; junction bases with no gene match: 3. CDR1 is SEHNR, CDR2 FQNEAQ, per germline (reference sequence). Here the CDR3 DNA reads TGTGCCAGCAGCTTAGTGGGACAGGGGAGTGAGCAGTTCTTC. Protein sequence: CASSLVGQGSEQFF. The variable domain in full, completed from reference TRBV7-9 and TRBJ2-1, reads DTGVSQNPRHKITKRGQNVTFRCDPISEHNRLYWYRQTLGQGPEFLTYFQNEAQLEKSRLLSDRFSAERPKGSFSTLEIQRTEQGDSAMYLCASSLVGQGSEQFFGPGTRLTVL.

This clonotype turned up a few times. This chain links TRBV14 with TRBJ2-5; D is possibly TRBD1 or TRBD2 (5 bases each). The ends were cut back, 0 bases at V and 4 bases at J, with 12 bases in the middle. This CDR3 is built from 15 residues. Germline V gives CDR1 SGHDN, CDR2 FVKESK. This chain's CDR3 is CASSQDSGQSETQYF. The CDR3 DNA sequence: TGTGCCAGCAGCCAAGACTCGGGGCAGTCAGAGACCCAGTACTTC.